This TCR beta chain was recovered during a study of T cell changes during pregnancy in multiple sclerosis. The V segment lost 6 bases and the J segment 4 bases; nucleotides outside the gene matches: 7. The CDR3 loop spans 14 amino acids. Germline CDR1 is SNHLY and CDR2 is FYNNEI. TCRdb's table, derived via immunoSEQ multiplex PCR, lists solely in-frame clones and lacks some. The data contain tens of thousands of clones, 94% of them singletons. This clonotype originated in a female donor with multiple sclerosis, enrolled in a pregnancy study. The sequences come from CD4+ T cells from peripheral blood mononuclear cells, collected after pregnancy. The chain recombines TRBV2 with TRBJ2-7; 9 bases align to TRBD1. The CDR3 loop reads CASRGDRATYEQYF. The CDR3 DNA follows: TGTGCCAGCAGGGGGGACAGGGCCACTTACGAGCAGTACTTC.